These T cell receptor beta chains were read from a single sample in a study of blood T cell repertoires in COVID-19. Only in-frame clones appear in the TCRdb table, and some are missing; sequencing was by immunoSEQ multiplex PCR. The sample contains 28,000 or so clones, nearly 90% of which appear only once. Sequencing input: peripheral blood. All receptors come from a man between 65 and 79 years old with acute or convalescent COVID-19. The CDR3 runs from the conserved cysteine through the conserved F or W. Fields, in order: CDR3 length, clone size, V gene, D gene, J gene, CDR3 DNA, CDR3 protein. The D gene is left open where the match is weak. The size field is filled for only some rows; it gives once, few, many or a size class.

16	NA	TRBV11-3	TRBD2	TRBJ2-2	TGTGCCAGCAGCTTCGCAGCGGGGGTTGACACCGGGGAGCTGTTTTTT	CASSFAAGVDTGELFF
11	NA	TRBV9	NA	TRBJ1-1	TGTGCCAGCAGCCGAGACACTGAAGCTTTCTTT	CASSRDTEAFF
15	NA	TRBV28	NA	TRBJ1-2	TGTGCCAGCAGTCCCCCCGGGCCCGGGGGATATGGCTACACCTTC	CASSPPGPGGYGYTF
16	NA	TRBV28	TRBD2	TRBJ2-7	TGTGCCAGCAGTGAAAGCGGGAGCTTTTCAGGCTACGAGCAGTACTTC	CASSESGSFSGYEQYF
18	NA	TRBV19	TRBD1	TRBJ2-7	TGTGCCAGTAGTTCGGACAGGAGACCATCGGTCGGCTCCTACGAGCAGTACTTC	CASSSDRRPSVGSYEQYF
14	NA	TRBV9	NA	TRBJ2-3	TGTGCCAGCAGCGTTATTTTGAGCACAGATACGCAGTATTTT	CASSVILSTDTQYF
13	NA	TRBV2	NA	TRBJ2-2	TGTGCCAGCAGGAGACAGAACACCGGGGAGCTGTTTTTT	CASRRQNTGELFF
15	NA	TRBV5-1	TRBD1	TRBJ2-3	TGCGCCAGCAGCCGTACAGGGGGGAACACAGATACGCAGTATTTT	CASSRTGGNTDTQYF
18	NA	TRBV18	TRBD1	TRBJ2-6	TGTGCCAGCTCACCTTTGGGACAGGGTTTACCTGGGGCCAACGTCCTGACTTTC	CASSPLGQGLPGANVLTF
14	NA	TRBV20-1	NA	TRBJ1-2	TGCAGTGCTAGTCCCCGCAAGGGGTTCTATGGCTACACCTTC	CSASPRKGFYGYTF
18	NA	TRBV18	NA	TRBJ1-1	TGTGCCAGCTCACCTTTACTTCGGGCGGTAGGGGGGGAAAGTGAAGCTTTCTTT	CASSPLLRAVGGESEAFF
18	NA	TRBV5-1	NA	TRBJ2-2	TGCGCCAGCAGCTTGTGGCAGGAAAAGGGGCCTCGGAGCGGGGAGCTGTTTTTT	CASSLWQEKGPRSGELFF
15	once	TRBV6-5	NA	TRBJ2-4	TGTGCCAGCAGTTACAGCCCCCGGTCCGGAAACATTCAGTACTTC	CASSYSPRSGNIQYF
14	NA	TRBV28	NA	TRBJ2-7	TGTGCCAGCAGTTTTTTAGGGGTTACAATCGAGCAGTACTTC	CASSFLGVTIEQYF
16	NA	TRBV21-1	NA	TRBJ2-2	TGTGCCAGCAGCAAAGGGGGCCAGATAAACACCGGGGAGCTGTTTTTT	CASSKGGQINTGELFF
16	NA	TRBV5-1	TRBD1	TRBJ2-2	TGCGCCAGCAGCCCAGGGACAGCCTTCAACACCGGGGAGCTGTTTTTT	CASSPGTAFNTGELFF
13	NA	TRBV7-7	TRBD1	TRBJ2-1	TGTGCTAGCAGCAGGGGACAGGACAATGAGCAGTTCTTC	CASSRGQDNEQFF
14	NA	TRBV18	TRBD1	TRBJ2-7	TGTGCCAGCTCTTACGAAGGACAGGGGAGTTTGCAGTACTTC	CASSYEGQGSLQYF
18	NA	TRBV7-4	TRBD1	TRBJ1-2	TGTGCCAGCCCCCAGGACAGGGGATCCCCTTCGATTAGTGGCGGCTACACCTTC	CASPQDRGSPSISGGYTF
14	NA	TRBV13	TRBD1	TRBJ1-2	TGTGCCAGCAGCTGGGGACAGGGGGCCAGTGGCTACACCTTC	CASSWGQGASGYTF
16	NA	TRBV4-2	TRBD2	TRBJ2-7	TGTGCCAGCAGCCAAAACGGACTAGCGGGAACGGAAGAGCAGTACTTC	CASSQNGLAGTEEQYF
14	NA	TRBV5-6	NA	TRBJ2-7	TGTGCCAGCAGCTTTGAGGGAGTCTTGGGGGAGCAGTACTTC	CASSFEGVLGEQYF
14	NA	TRBV14	NA	TRBJ2-2	TGTGCCAGCAGCCAAGAGCGGAACACCGGGGAGCTGTTTTTT	CASSQERNTGELFF
14	NA	TRBV5-1	TRBD1	TRBJ1-2	TGCGCCAGCAGCTCGGGACAGAATCTAGGTGGCTACACCTTC	CASSSGQNLGGYTF
13	NA	TRBV6-4	TRBD1	TRBJ1-1	TGTGCCAGCAGTGAACAGGGGCCCATTGGAGCTTTCTTT	CASSEQGPIGAFF
15	NA	TRBV7-2	TRBD1	TRBJ1-2	TGTGCCAGCGTTGACAGGGCCGTTACTAACTATGGCTACACCTTC	CASVDRAVTNYGYTF
15	once	TRBV2	TRBD1	TRBJ1-6	TGTGCCAGCAGTGGTACAGGGGTTGGGAATTCACCCCTCCACTTT	CASSGTGVGNSPLHF
14	NA	TRBV5-1	TRBD1	TRBJ2-3	TGCGCCAGCAGCGAGGGACAGGTTTCAGATACGCAGTATTTT	CASSEGQVSDTQYF
15	NA	TRBV6-5	TRBD2	TRBJ2-1	TGTGCCAGCAGGGGACTAGCGGGAGTTTACAATGAGCAGTTCTTC	CASRGLAGVYNEQFF
14	NA	TRBV19	TRBD1	TRBJ1-5	TGTGCCAGTAGTATAGAAGGGGGCGGTCAGCCCCAGCATTTT	CASSIEGGGQPQHF
15	NA	TRBV9	TRBD1	TRBJ1-5	TGTGCCAGCAGCAGAAATTTGGACAGGGGACAGCCCCAGCATTTT	CASSRNLDRGQPQHF
15	NA	TRBV9	NA	TRBJ1-6	TGTGCCAGCAGCGCCGGACAGTCTAATAATTCACCCCTCCACTTT	CASSAGQSNNSPLHF
16	NA	TRBV7-8	NA	TRBJ1-5	TGTGCCAGCAGCTTAGCCACCCGCGGCACGAATCAGCCCCAGCATTTT	CASSLATRGTNQPQHF
15	NA	TRBV11-3	NA	TRBJ2-1	TGTGCCAGCAGCTTAGACGGGACTGCCGCCAATGAGCAGTTCTTC	CASSLDGTAANEQFF
16	NA	TRBV21-1	NA	TRBJ1-1	TGTGCCAGCAGCAAAGTTGCTACAGGGATGAACACTAAAGCTTTCTTT	CASSKVATGMNTKAFF
14	NA	TRBV19	NA	TRBJ2-5	TGTGCCAGTAGCCGCCGGGACTACCAAGAGACCCAGTACTTC	CASSRRDYQETQYF
16	once	TRBV4-1	NA	TRBJ1-4	TGCGCCAGCAGTCGAACCGTAGACAGGTCTAATGAAAAACTGTTTTTT	CASSRTVDRSNEKLFF
13	once	TRBV25-1	NA	TRBJ2-3	TGTGCCAGCAGTGAATCGGCTTCCAGGGAGCAGTATTTT	CASSESASREQYF
13	once	TRBV13	NA	TRBJ1-5	TGTGCCAGCAGCTTAGGGGCCAACCAGCCCCAGCATTTT	CASSLGANQPQHF
17	NA	TRBV4-3	NA	TRBJ1-2	TGCGCCAGCAGCCAAGTTTCACAGGGTGTCCCTATCTATGGCTACACCTTC	CASSQVSQGVPIYGYTF
13	NA	TRBV9	TRBD1	TRBJ1-5	TGTGCCAGCAGCGCCGGGACAGCGGAGCCCCAGCATTTT	CASSAGTAEPQHF
14	NA	TRBV10-3	TRBD2	TRBJ2-7	TGTGCCATCAGACTGGGACTAGCCGAATACGAGCAGTACTTC	CAIRLGLAEYEQYF
15	NA	TRBV18	TRBD1	TRBJ2-2	TGTGCCAGCTCAGAGGACAGGGCGAACACCGGGGAGCTGTTTTTT	CASSEDRANTGELFF
18	NA	TRBV11-2	TRBD1	TRBJ2-7	TGTGCCAGCAGCTTAGATGTACCGGGACAGCGCAGCCGATACGAGCAGTACTTC	CASSLDVPGQRSRYEQYF
14	NA	TRBV14	NA	TRBJ1-1	TGTGCCAGCAGCCAAACGGACAGACACACTGAAGCTTTCTTT	CASSQTDRHTEAFF
12	NA	TRBV12-3/TRBV12-4	NA	TRBJ2-1	TGTGCCAGCAGCCCGGGGTGGAATGAGCAGTTCTTC	CASSPGWNEQFF
14	NA	TRBV2	NA	TRBJ2-2	TGTGCCAGCAGTGCAACAGCTTCGGCCGGGGAGCTGTTTTTT	CASSATASAGELFF
10	NA	TRBV20-1	NA	TRBJ2-1	TGCAGCGCGGCTTACAATGAGCAGTTCTTC	CSAAYNEQFF
12	NA	TRBV5-5	NA	TRBJ1-6	TGTGCCAGCAGCCCCCCCATGTCACCCCTCCACTTT	CASSPPMSPLHF